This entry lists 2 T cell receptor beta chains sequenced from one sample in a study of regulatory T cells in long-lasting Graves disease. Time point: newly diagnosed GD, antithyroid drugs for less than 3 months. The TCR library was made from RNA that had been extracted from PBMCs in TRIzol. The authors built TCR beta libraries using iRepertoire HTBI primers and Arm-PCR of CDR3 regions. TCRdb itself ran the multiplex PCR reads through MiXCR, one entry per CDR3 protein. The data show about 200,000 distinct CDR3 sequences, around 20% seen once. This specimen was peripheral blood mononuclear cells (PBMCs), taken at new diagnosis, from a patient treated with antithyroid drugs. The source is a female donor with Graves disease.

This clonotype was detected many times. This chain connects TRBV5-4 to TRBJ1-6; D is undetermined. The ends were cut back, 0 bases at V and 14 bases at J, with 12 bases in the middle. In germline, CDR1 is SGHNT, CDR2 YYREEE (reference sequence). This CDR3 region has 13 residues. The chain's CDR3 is CASSLDAGRALHF. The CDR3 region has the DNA TGTGCCAGCAGCTTGGACGCCGGACGGGCCCTCCACTTT.

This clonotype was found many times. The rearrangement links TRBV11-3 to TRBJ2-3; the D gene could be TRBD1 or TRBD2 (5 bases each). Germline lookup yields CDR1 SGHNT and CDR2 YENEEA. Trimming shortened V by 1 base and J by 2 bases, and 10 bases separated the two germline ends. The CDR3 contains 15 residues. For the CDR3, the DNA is TGTGCCAGCAGCTTAGGGGACCTGATCACAGATACGCAGTATTTT. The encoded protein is CASSLGDLITDTQYF. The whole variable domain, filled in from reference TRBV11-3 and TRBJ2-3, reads EAGVVQSPRYKIIEKKQPVAFWCNPISGHNTLYWYLQNLGQGPELLIRYENEEAVDDSQLPKDRFSAERLKGVDSTLKIQPAELGDSAVYLCASSLGDLITDTQYFGPGTRLTVL.